One and the same sample provided the 30 T cell receptor beta chains below, sequenced in a study of blood T cell repertoires in COVID-19. Clones were sequenced by immunoSEQ multiplex PCR, and TCRdb holds only the in-frame ones, with some missing. The sample yields more than 150,000 clones, around 84% seen once. The material sequenced was PBMCs or T cells enriched from blood (not recorded which). The origin of the receptors is a woman aged 45-65 years who had recovered from COVID-19.

The chain joins TRBV28 to TRBJ2-7; 10 nucleotides agree with TRBD2. This CDR3 is 15 amino acids long. The J segment lost 1 base and the V segment lost 4 bases, leaving 4 bases of the junction unmatched. Looked up from germline, CDR1 is MDHEN and CDR2 is SYDVKM. CDR3 DNA sequence: TGTGCCAGCAGTTCCTCGGGACTAGCGTCCTACGAGCAGTACTTC. This gives the protein CASSSSGLASYEQYF.

The chain uses TRBV28 and TRBJ2-1; perhaps TRBD2 as D (6 bases). Germline CDR1 MDHEN, CDR2 SYDVKM. Trimming left V 6 bases short and J 7 bases short, with 7 bases between. This CDR3 region has 11 residues. In DNA, the CDR3 is TGTGCCAGCAGAAGCGGGAATGAGCAGTTCTTC. Protein product: CASRSGNEQFF.

The chain uses TRBV14 and TRBJ1-2; D gene uncertain. The CDR3 covers 15 residues. Per the germline V gene, CDR1 is SGHDN and CDR2 is FVKESK. V was clipped by 2 bases and J by 4 bases, with 14 bases between them. The CDR3 coding sequence is TGTGCCAGCAGCCAATCCCCGACACGCACCTATGGCTACACCTTC. This encodes CASSQSPTRTYGYTF.

The chain is built from TRBV7-6 and TRBJ2-1; TRBD2 matches at 10 bases. With 6 bases clipped from V and 3 bases from J, the junction kept 5 bases outside the gene matches. Germline CDR1 reads SGHVS; CDR2 reads FNYEAQ. The CDR3 runs 15 residues. Here the CDR3 DNA reads TGTGCCAGCAGGAAAAGCGGGGGGGTCTACAATGAGCAGTTCTTC. Protein: CASRKSGGVYNEQFF.

The rearrangement links TRBV9 to TRBJ2-2, with 10 positions matching TRBD2. V shed 6 bases, J shed 0 bases, and the junction held 8 bases outside the gene matches. The CDR3 loop spans 17 amino acids. Germline V CDR1 and CDR2: SGDLS, YYNGEE. CDR3 protein: CASTRASGGANTGELFF. Here the CDR3 DNA reads TGTGCCAGCACCCGGGCGAGCGGGGGGGCGAACACCGGGGAGCTGTTTTTT.

The rearrangement links TRBV7-2 to TRBJ2-7, with D perhaps TRBD2 (5 bases). Germline-derived CDR1 and CDR2 are SGHTA and FQGNSA. V was shortened by 4 bases and J by 0 bases, with 10 bases between the two germline ends. The CDR3 extends over 14 amino acids. The CDR3: CASSSGLVSYEQYF. DNA of the CDR3: TGTGCCAGCAGCTCTGGACTGGTCTCCTACGAGCAGTACTTC.

This clone was recorded only once. The rearrangement joins TRBV27 to TRBJ2-3, with TRBD2 matching 12 bases. This CDR3 contains 16 residues. Germline V gives CDR1 MNHEY, CDR2 SMNVEV (reference sequence). The trim removed 3 bases at V and 2 bases at J, leaving 3 bases unmatched. The CDR3 DNA reads as TGTGCCAGCAGTTTTCTAGCGGGAGGGGTCACAGATACGCAGTATTTT. Its translation: CASSFLAGGVTDTQYF.

The CDR3 coding sequence is TGTGCCACCAGCAGGGGGTCTAGCGGGAGTACAGATACGCAGTATTTT. This codes for CATSRGSSGSTDTQYF. The rearrangement uses TRBV15 and TRBJ2-3, with 10 bases identical to TRBD2. V gave up 3 bases and J gave up 3 bases; unmatched junction bases: 6. This CDR3 is 16 amino acids long. Germline CDR1 is LNHNV and CDR2 is YYDKDF (reference sequence). The full variable domain, completed using reference TRBV15 and TRBJ2-3, is DAMVIQNPRYQVTQFGKPVTLSCSQTLNHNVMYWYQQKSSQAPKLLFHYYDKDFNNEADTPDNFQSRRPNTSFCFLDIRSPGLGDTAMYLCATSRGSSGSTDTQYFGPGTRLTVL.

The chain links TRBV4-3 to TRBJ2-3, with D perhaps matching TRBD2 (6 bases). Trimming cost V 2 bases and J 8 bases, with 23 bases left between them. The CDR3 contains 17 residues. Germline values: CDR1 LGHNA, CDR2 YSLEER. The CDR3 loop reads CASSQQNLREVEGTQYF. The CDR3 DNA sequence: TGCGCCAGCAGCCAACAGAATCTCAGGGAGGTGGAAGGTACGCAGTATTTT.

The genes are TRBV13 and TRBJ1-3; the D gene is possibly TRBD1 (6 bases). Germline values: CDR1 PRHDT, CDR2 FYEKMQ (reference sequence). V was shortened by 3 bases and J by 0 bases, with 12 bases between the two germline ends. The CDR3 extends over 16 amino acids. The CDR3 DNA is TGTGCCAGCAGCTTTCAGGGGCTACTCTCTGGAAACACCATATATTTT. Its protein product is CASSFQGLLSGNTIYF.

The chain uses TRBV7-3 and TRBJ2-2; D may be TRBD1 (6 bases). V shed 1 base and J shed 8 bases, with 14 bases lying between them. The CDR3 covers 15 residues. The germline CDR1 and CDR2 sequences are SGHTA and FQGTGA. The CDR3 is CASSLRERGRGELFF. CDR3 in DNA: TGTGCCAGCAGCTTAAGGGAGAGGGGGAGAGGGGAGCTGTTTTTT.

V usage is TRBV19 and J usage is TRBJ1-2; D is undetermined. The germline CDR1 and CDR2 sequences are LNHDA and SQIVND (reference sequence). The V gene lost 1 base and the J gene lost 1 base, with 10 bases spanning the gap. There are 15 residues in the CDR3. CDR3 amino acids: CASSIAAGINYGYTF. CDR3 coding DNA: TGTGCCAGTAGTATAGCGGCGGGTATTAACTATGGCTACACCTTC.

This chain joins TRBV12-3 or TRBV12-4 and TRBJ1-1, with D perhaps matching TRBD1 (5 bases). The CDR3 extends over 13 amino acids. V dropped 5 bases and J dropped 6 bases, with 13 bases sitting between them. This CDR3 is CASSPRQYAEAFF. The CDR3, as DNA: TGTGCCAGCAGTCCTAGACAGTACGCTGAAGCTTTCTTT.

This clone is a singleton in its sample. The rearrangement joins TRBV5-1 to TRBJ2-5; 9 positions agree with TRBD1. With V trimmed by 4 bases and J by 6 bases, 10 bases remained unmatched. CDR3 size: 15 residues. Germline CDR1 SGHRS, CDR2 YFSETQ. CDR3: CASSQGTGSGQTQYF. The CDR3 bases are TGCGCCAGCAGCCAAGGGACAGGGAGCGGGCAGACCCAGTACTTC.

This clone has a handful of counts. The chain carries TRBV5-6 and TRBJ2-3, with D possibly being TRBD1 (6 bases). The CDR3 has 16 residues. The V end was cut by 0 bases, the J end by 8 bases, with 19 bases between. The germline CDR1 and CDR2 sequences are SGHDT and YYEEEE. CDR3 coding DNA: TGTGCCAGCAGCTTGGCATTCGGGACAACCTGGGGTACGCAGTATTTT. As protein: CASSLAFGTTWGTQYF. Filled out from reference TRBV5-6 and TRBJ2-3, the complete variable domain reads DAGVTQSPTHLIKTRGQQVTLRCSPKSGHDTVSWYQQALGQGPQFIFQYYEEEERQRGNFPDRFSGHQFPNYSSELNVNALLLGDSALYLCASSLAFGTTWGTQYFGPGTRLTVL.

CDR3 bases: TGTGCCAGCAGTTTACGGGGAACCGTTTATGGCTACACCTTC. It yields the protein CASSLRGTVYGYTF. The gene calls are TRBV6-5 and TRBJ1-2, with D unclear. CDR1 MNHEY and CDR2 SVGAGI come from the germline V gene. This CDR3 comprises 14 residues. Trimming removed 4 bases from V and 5 bases from J, with 14 bases in between.

J is TRBJ2-1 and V is TRBV7-3; 13 bases match TRBD2. Germline V gives CDR1 SGHTA, CDR2 FQGTGA. The CDR3 is made up of 15 amino acids. V gave up 5 bases and J gave up 5 bases; unmatched junction bases: 3. The CDR3 DNA is TGTGCCAGCAGCCCGGGGACTAGCGGGAACAATGAGCAGTTCTTC. It specifies CASSPGTSGNNEQFF.

This rearrangement joins TRBV4-3 to TRBJ2-7; the match to TRBD1 covers 7 bases. Germline values: CDR1 LGHNA, CDR2 YSLEER. The length of the CDR3 is 15 residues. The V and J ends lost 4 bases and 2 bases, in that order; junction bases with no gene match: 8. The CDR3 DNA is TGCGCCAGCAGCCGCAACCACAGGGGAACCTACGAGCAGTACTTC. Its protein product is CASSRNHRGTYEQYF.

V and J are TRBV5-6 and TRBJ2-7; perhaps TRBD2 as D (5 bases). This CDR3 spans 14 amino acids. The germline V gene has CDR1 SGHDT and CDR2 YYEEEE. The V and J ends lost 3 bases and 1 base respectively, with 11 bases between them. CDR3 bases: TGTGCCAGCAGCTACCGGGAAGGGTCCTACGAGCAGTACTTC. Translated: CASSYREGSYEQYF. Combining the CDR3 with reference TRBV5-6 and TRBJ2-7 gives the whole variable domain DAGVTQSPTHLIKTRGQQVTLRCSPKSGHDTVSWYQQALGQGPQFIFQYYEEEERQRGNFPDRFSGHQFPNYSSELNVNALLLGDSALYLCASSYREGSYEQYFGPGTRLTVT.

The chain is built from TRBV5-4 and TRBJ1-2; D is uncertain. Trimming removed 4 bases at V and 4 bases at J, with 11 bases between. CDR3 size: 13 residues. Germline CDR1 and CDR2: SGHNT and YYREEE (reference sequence). The CDR3 spells CASSVDGRYGYTF. The DNA for the CDR3 is TGTGCCAGCAGCGTGGACGGTCGCTATGGCTACACCTTC.

This clone was counted a few times. The chain has TRBV25-1 and TRBJ1-5, with 9 positions matching TRBD1. The CDR3 is 16 residues long. Germline trimming cut 7 bases from V and 2 bases from J; bases unmatched to any gene: 9. Per germline, CDR1 MGHDK and CDR2 SYGVNS. CDR3 region: CASIIGRTGGNQPQHF. The CDR3 bases are TGTGCCAGCATCATCGGGAGGACAGGGGGCAATCAGCCCCAGCATTTT.

This sequence joins TRBV28 and TRBJ2-7; D is undetermined. V was pared by 3 bases and J by 4 bases, with 13 bases between. The germline V gene has CDR1 MDHEN and CDR2 SYDVKM. The CDR3 has 14 amino acids. CDR3 region: CASSLRNPPYEQYF. The CDR3 nucleotides read TGTGCCAGCAGTTTGAGGAACCCGCCTTACGAGCAGTACTTC.

This sequence joins TRBV5-1 and TRBJ1-1; D is ambiguous. The germline V gene has CDR1 SGHRS and CDR2 YFSETQ. Deletions cut 4 bases from V and 0 bases from J, with 13 bases between. The CDR3 loop spans 15 amino acids. CDR3: CASSPEVGLNTEAFF. The CDR3 coding sequence is TGCGCCAGCAGCCCGGAGGTGGGTTTGAACACTGAAGCTTTCTTT.

The chain is built from TRBV7-2 and TRBJ2-3, with a tentative D call TRBD1 (5 bases). The CDR3 has 13 residues. Per germline, CDR1 SGHTA and CDR2 FQGNSA. V was shortened by 3 bases and J by 5 bases, with 9 bases between the two germline ends. As DNA, the CDR3 is TGTGCCAGCAGCTTTAGGCAGGGAGATACGCAGTATTTT. Translation gives CASSFRQGDTQYF.

This chain links TRBV24-1 with TRBJ2-2, with 11 bases lining up with TRBD2. This CDR3 is 15 amino acids long. The germline gives CDR1 KGHDR, CDR2 SFDVKD. Trimming took 8 bases from V and 2 from J; bases not matched to a gene: 3. The CDR3 loop reads CATTSGRINTGELFF. CDR3 bases: TGTGCCACCACTAGCGGGAGGATCAACACCGGGGAGCTGTTTTTT.

The chain carries TRBV14 and TRBJ2-1; 13 bases line up with TRBD2. Germline lookup yields CDR1 SGHDN and CDR2 FVKESK. V trimming: 4 bases; J trimming: 7 bases; junction bases outside the gene matches: 7. This CDR3 spans 16 amino acids. CDR3 sequence: CASSLGTSGTWNEQFF. The CDR3, as DNA: TGTGCCAGCAGCCTTGGGACTAGCGGGACCTGGAATGAGCAGTTCTTC.

The chain carries TRBV6-5 and TRBJ2-1; 10 bases align to TRBD2. CDR3 size: 15 residues. The V gene end was trimmed by 5 bases and the J gene end by 4 bases; junction bases not matched to a gene: 5. The V gene's germline CDR1 is MNHEY and CDR2 SVGAGI. The DNA for the CDR3 is TGTGCCAGCAGTAAGCTAGCGGGGGAATACAATGAGCAGTTCTTC. This translates into CASSKLAGEYNEQFF.

The genes are TRBV2 and TRBJ1-5; 9 positions match TRBD1. The trim removed 3 bases at V and 1 base at J, leaving 19 bases unmatched. The CDR3 length is 21 residues. CDR1 SNHLY and CDR2 FYNNEI come from the germline V gene. The CDR3, as DNA: TGTGCCAGCAGTGACCCGGTTGGGACAGGGAGCCGGACCGGGAGCAATCAGCCCCAGCATTTT. It encodes CASSDPVGTGSRTGSNQPQHF.

This sequence joins TRBV4-2 and TRBJ2-7; TRBD2 matches at 11 bases. Germline lookup yields CDR1 LGHNA and CDR2 YNFKEQ. The junction had 12 bases not matched to a gene; V was cut back by 4 bases and J by 10 bases. The CDR3 loop spans 15 amino acids. The CDR3 here is CASSPRSSGGARQYF. The DNA for the CDR3 is TGTGCCAGCAGCCCCCGTAGTAGCGGGGGGGCCCGACAGTACTTC.

This clone was recorded only once. The J gene is TRBJ1-2, the V gene TRBV7-2, with 7 bases fitting TRBD1. In germline, CDR1 is SGHTA, CDR2 FQGNSA. CDR3 length: 13 amino acids. With V trimmed by 6 bases and J by 4 bases, 5 bases remained unmatched. The CDR3 DNA reads as TGTGCCAGCAGGGCCGGGACAGTCTATGGCTACACCTTC. This sequence encodes CASRAGTVYGYTF.